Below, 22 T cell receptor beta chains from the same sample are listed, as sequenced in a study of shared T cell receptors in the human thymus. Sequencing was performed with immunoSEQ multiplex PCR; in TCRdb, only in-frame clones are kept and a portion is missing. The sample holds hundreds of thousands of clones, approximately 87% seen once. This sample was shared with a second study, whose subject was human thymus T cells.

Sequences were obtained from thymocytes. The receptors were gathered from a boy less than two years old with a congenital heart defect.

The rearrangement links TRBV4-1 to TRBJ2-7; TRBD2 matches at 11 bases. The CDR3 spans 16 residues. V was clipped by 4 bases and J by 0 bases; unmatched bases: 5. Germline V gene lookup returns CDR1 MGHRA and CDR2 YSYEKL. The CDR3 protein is CASSRTSGPSSYEQYF. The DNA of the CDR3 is TGCGCCAGCAGCCGGACTAGCGGGCCGAGCTCCTACGAGCAGTACTTC.

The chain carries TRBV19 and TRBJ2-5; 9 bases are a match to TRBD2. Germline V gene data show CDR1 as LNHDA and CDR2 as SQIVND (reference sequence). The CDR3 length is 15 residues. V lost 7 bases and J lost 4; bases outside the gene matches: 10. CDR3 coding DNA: TGTGCCAGTACCCAACCCGGGACTAGCATAGAGACCCAGTACTTC. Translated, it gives CASTQPGTSIETQYF.

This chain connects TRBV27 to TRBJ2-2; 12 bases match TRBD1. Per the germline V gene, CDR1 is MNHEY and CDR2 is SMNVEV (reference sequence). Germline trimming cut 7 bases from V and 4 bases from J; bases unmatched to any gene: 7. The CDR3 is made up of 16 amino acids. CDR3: CASTSPGQGATGELFF. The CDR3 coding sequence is TGTGCCAGCACTTCTCCGGGACAGGGGGCCACCGGGGAGCTGTTTTTT.

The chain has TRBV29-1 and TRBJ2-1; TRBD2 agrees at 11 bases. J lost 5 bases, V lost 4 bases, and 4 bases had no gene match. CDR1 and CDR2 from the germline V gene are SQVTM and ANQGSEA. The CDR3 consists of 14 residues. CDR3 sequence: CSVATSGTNNEQFF. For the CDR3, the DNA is TGCAGCGTTGCGACTAGCGGGACGAACAATGAGCAGTTCTTC.

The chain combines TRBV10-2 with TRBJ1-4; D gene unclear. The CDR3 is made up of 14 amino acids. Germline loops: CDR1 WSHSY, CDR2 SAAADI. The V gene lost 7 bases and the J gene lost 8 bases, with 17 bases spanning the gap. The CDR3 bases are TGCGCCAGCAACGAGGTGGCTTACGGGGAAAAACTGTTTTTT. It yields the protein CASNEVAYGEKLFF.

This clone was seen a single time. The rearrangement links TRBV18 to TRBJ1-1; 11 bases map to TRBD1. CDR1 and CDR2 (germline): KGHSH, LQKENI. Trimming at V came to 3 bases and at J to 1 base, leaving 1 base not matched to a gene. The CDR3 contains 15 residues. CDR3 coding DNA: TGTGCCAGCTCACCCGGACAGGGGGCGAACACTGAAGCTTTCTTT. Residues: CASSPGQGANTEAFF.

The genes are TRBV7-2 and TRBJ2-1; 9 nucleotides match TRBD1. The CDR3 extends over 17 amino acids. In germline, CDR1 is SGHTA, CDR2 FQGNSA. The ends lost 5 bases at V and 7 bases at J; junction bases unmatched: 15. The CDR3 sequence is CASSQETGTGRSNEQFF. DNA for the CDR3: TGTGCCAGCAGCCAAGAAACCGGGACAGGGCGTTCTAATGAGCAGTTCTTC.

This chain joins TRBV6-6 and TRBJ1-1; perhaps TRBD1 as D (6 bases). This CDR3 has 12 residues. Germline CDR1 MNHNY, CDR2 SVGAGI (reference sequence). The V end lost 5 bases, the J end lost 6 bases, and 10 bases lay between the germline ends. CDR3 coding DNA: TGTGCCAGCAGTCGACAGGAAGCTGAAGCTTTCTTT. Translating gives CASSRQEAEAFF.

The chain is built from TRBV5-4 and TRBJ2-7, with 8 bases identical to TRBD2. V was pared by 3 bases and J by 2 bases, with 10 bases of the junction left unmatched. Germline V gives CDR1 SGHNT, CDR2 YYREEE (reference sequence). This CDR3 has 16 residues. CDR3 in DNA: TGTGCCAGCAGCTCGGGGCCTGAGGGACTAGCCTACGAGCAGTACTTC. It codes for CASSSGPEGLAYEQYF. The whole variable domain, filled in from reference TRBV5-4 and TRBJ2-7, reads ETGVTQSPTHLIKTRGQQVTLRCSSQSGHNTVSWYQQALGQGPQFIFQYYREEENGRGNFPPRFSGLQFPNYSSELNVNALELDDSALYLCASSSGPEGLAYEQYFGPGTRLTVT.

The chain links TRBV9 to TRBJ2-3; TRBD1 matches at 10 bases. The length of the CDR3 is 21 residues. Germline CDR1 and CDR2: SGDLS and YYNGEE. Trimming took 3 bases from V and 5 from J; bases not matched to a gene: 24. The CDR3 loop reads CASSGPRDRGSGTILGDTQYF. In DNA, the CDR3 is TGTGCCAGCAGCGGCCCCCGGGACAGGGGAAGCGGGACCATCCTGGGAGATACGCAGTATTTT.

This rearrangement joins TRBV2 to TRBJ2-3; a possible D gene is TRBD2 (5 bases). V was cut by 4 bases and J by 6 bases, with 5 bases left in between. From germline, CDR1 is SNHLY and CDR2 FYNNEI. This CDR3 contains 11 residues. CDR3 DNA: TGTGCCAGCAGTGGGAGGGATACGCAGTATTTT. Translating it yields CASSGRDTQYF.

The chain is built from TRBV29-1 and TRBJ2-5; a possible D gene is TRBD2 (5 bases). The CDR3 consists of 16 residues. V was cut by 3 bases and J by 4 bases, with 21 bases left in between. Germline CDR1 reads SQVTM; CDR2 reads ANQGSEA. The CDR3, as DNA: TGCAGCGTTGAGGGAGCAGTCGGACCCCAAACAGAGACCCAGTACTTC. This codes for CSVEGAVGPQTETQYF.

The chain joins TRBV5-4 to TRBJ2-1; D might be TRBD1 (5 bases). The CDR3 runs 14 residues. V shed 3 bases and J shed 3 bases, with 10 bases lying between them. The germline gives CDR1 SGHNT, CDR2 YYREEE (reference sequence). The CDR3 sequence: CASSSPRGYNEQFF. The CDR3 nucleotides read TGTGCCAGCAGCTCCCCAAGGGGCTACAATGAGCAGTTCTTC. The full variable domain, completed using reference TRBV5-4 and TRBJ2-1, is ETGVTQSPTHLIKTRGQQVTLRCSSQSGHNTVSWYQQALGQGPQFIFQYYREEENGRGNFPPRFSGLQFPNYSSELNVNALELDDSALYLCASSSPRGYNEQFFGPGTRLTVL.

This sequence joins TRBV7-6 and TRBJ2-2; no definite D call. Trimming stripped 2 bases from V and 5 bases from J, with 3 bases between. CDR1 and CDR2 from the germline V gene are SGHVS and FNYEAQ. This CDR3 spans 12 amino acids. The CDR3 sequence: CASSLRTGELFF. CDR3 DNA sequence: TGTGCCAGCAGCTTACGGACCGGGGAGCTGTTTTTT.

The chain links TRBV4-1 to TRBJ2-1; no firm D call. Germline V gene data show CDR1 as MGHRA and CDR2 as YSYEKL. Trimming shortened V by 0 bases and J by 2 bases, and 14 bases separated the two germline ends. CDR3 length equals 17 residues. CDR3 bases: TGCGCCAGCAGCCAAGATACAAACGCGAGGACCTACAATGAGCAGTTCTTC. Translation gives CASSQDTNARTYNEQFF.

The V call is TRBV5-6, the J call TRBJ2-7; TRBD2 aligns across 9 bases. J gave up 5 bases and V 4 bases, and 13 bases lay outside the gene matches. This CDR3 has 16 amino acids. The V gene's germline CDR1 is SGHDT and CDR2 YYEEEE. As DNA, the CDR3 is TGTGCCAGCAGCCAAAGCGGGCTAGCGGGAACCCACGAGCAGTACTTC. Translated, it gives CASSQSGLAGTHEQYF.

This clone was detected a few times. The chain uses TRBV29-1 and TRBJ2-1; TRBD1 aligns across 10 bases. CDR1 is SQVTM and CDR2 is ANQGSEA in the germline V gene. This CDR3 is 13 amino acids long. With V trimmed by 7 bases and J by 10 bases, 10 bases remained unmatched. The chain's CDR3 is CSAGDRGPYEQFF. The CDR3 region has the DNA TGCAGCGCGGGGGACAGGGGACCCTACGAGCAGTTCTTC.

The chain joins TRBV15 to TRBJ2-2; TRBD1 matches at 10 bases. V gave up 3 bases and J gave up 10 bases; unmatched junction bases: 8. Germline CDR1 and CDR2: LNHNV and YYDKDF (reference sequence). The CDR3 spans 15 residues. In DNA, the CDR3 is TGTGCCACCAGCAGGGAAGACAGGGGGCAGGAGGAGCTGTTTTTT. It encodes CATSREDRGQEELFF.

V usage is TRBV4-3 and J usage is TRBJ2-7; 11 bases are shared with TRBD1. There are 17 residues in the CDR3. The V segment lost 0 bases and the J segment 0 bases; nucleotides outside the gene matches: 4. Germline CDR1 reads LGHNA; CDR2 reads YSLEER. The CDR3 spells CASSQELGQGASYEQYF. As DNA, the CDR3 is TGCGCCAGCAGCCAAGAACTAGGACAGGGGGCCTCCTACGAGCAGTACTTC.

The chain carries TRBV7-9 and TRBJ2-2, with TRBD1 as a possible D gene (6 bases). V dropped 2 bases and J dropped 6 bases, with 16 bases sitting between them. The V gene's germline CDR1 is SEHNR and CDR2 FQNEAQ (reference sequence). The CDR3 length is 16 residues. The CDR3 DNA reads TGTGCCAGCAGCTTATTTGGGGGCCAGCCTTCCGGGGAGCTGTTTTTT. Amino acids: CASSLFGGQPSGELFF. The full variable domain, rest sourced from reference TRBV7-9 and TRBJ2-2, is DTGVSQNPRHKITKRGQNVTFRCDPISEHNRLYWYRQTLGQGPEFLTYFQNEAQLEKSRLLSDRFSAERPKGSFSTLEIQRTEQGDSAMYLCASSLFGGQPSGELFFGEGSRLTVL.

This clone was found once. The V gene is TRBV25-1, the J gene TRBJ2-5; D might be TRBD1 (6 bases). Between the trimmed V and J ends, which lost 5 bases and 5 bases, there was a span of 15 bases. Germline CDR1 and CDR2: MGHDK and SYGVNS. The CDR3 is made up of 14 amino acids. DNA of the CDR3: TGTGCCAGCAGTAATTCCGGACAGCACGAGACCCAGTACTTC. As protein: CASSNSGQHETQYF. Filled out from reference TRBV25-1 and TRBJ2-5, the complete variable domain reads EADIYQTPRYLVIGTGKKITLECSQTMGHDKMYWYQQDPGMELHLIHYSYGVNSTEKGDLSSESTVSRIRTEHFPLTLESARPSHTSQYLCASSNSGQHETQYFGPGTRLLVL.

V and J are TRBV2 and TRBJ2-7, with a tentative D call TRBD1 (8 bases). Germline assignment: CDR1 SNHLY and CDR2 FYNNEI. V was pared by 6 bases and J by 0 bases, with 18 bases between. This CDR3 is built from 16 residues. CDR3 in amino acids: CASRSTGGGGSYEQYF. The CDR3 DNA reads TGTGCCAGCAGGTCTACAGGGGGGGGAGGCTCCTACGAGCAGTACTTC.